One and the same sample provided the 4 T cell receptor beta chains below, sequenced in a study of tumor-infiltrating lymphocytes in primary liver carcinoma. From unsorted bulk tissue weighing about 20-32 mg, DNA and RNA were co-extracted. A constant-region primer served to make TCR beta cDNA from about 0.5 ug total RNA. Generation of the TCR beta libraries relied on three nested multiplex PCR rounds using slightly modified ARM-PCR. A C-beta reverse primer and TRBV1-TRBV30 forward primers served in each of the first two PCR rounds, at about 10 cycles apiece. Via MiXCR, TCRdb re-called the multiplex PCR reads, giving one row per CDR3 protein. The sample has about 84,000 distinct CDR3 sequences, 60% to 75% seen once. The sequencing sample was made of liver tumor tissue from sampling region 1. Subset noted: tumor region T1, superior pole. The receptors here all came from a man between 40 and 49 years old with primary liver carcinoma and hepatitis B virus infection.

V usage is TRBV5-1 and J usage is TRBJ2-2; TRBD1 is a possible D gene (6 bases). The V and J ends lost 4 bases and 4 bases respectively, with 20 bases between them. Per germline, CDR1 SGHRS and CDR2 YFSETQ. This CDR3 is built from 17 residues. The CDR3 DNA reads as TGCGCCAGCAGCGGGGAGCCTGCAGGGGCGATCACCGGGGAGCTGTTTTTT. Protein product: CASSGEPAGAITGELFF.

The rearrangement uses TRBV5-8 and TRBJ2-5; D is unresolved. The V gene's germline CDR1 is SGHTS and CDR2 YDEGEE. Trimming left V 2 bases short and J 4 bases short, with 6 bases between. CDR3 length: 12 residues. The CDR3 is CASSLTIETQYF. CDR3 bases: TGTGCCAGCAGCTTAACGATAGAGACCCAGTACTTC.

Only a few counts were recorded for this clonotype. This rearrangement joins TRBV9 to TRBJ2-7; 9 bases line up with TRBD2. The CDR3 consists of 16 residues. The J segment lost 3 bases and the V segment lost 0 bases, leaving 7 bases of the junction unmatched. In germline, CDR1 is SGDLS, CDR2 YYNGEE. The CDR3 is CASSVEGAGGFYEQYF. CDR3 nucleotide sequence: TGTGCCAGCAGCGTAGAGGGAGCGGGAGGCTTCTACGAGCAGTACTTC.

This clonotype was detected only once. Here the CDR3 omits its conserved ending phenylalanine or tryptophan, so a read error is the likely source. This chain connects TRBV11-2 to TRBJ2-1; weak D call: TRBD2 (5 bases). This CDR3 is 16 amino acids long. CDR1 and CDR2 from the germline V gene are SGHAT and FQNNGV. V was pared by 5 bases and J by 5 bases, with 19 bases between. CDR3 bases: TGTGCCAGCAGCCCTCGAGTTTGCGGGTCCCACAATGAGCAGTTCTTA. It yields the protein CASSPRVCGSHNEQFL.